Shown below are 2 T cell receptor beta chains from a single sample sequenced in a study of control samples from healthy donors and cancer patients. The protocol was immunoSEQ multiplex PCR, while the TCRdb copy is restricted to in-frame clones and leaves out a portion. This sample has over 70,000 clones, with less than 90% found just once. Sequenced: blood. The receptors here all came from a woman aged 55 to 70 in good health.

This clone was counted once. The chain has TRBV29-1 and TRBJ1-1, with D tentatively TRBD1 (6 bases). Germline-derived CDR1 and CDR2 are SQVTM and ANQGSEA. The V end lost 4 bases, the J end lost 0 bases, and 21 bases lay between the germline ends. This CDR3 spans 17 amino acids. The DNA of the CDR3 is TGCAGCGTTGCAAAGGGGGGGTTTAGTGGTGTGAACACTGAAGCTTTCTTT. It codes for CSVAKGGFSGVNTEAFF.

This chain links TRBV19 with TRBJ2-1; perhaps TRBD2 as D (6 bases). This CDR3 comprises 15 residues. Germline CDR1 reads LNHDA; CDR2 reads SQIVND (reference sequence). The ends were cut back, 2 bases at V and 4 bases at J, with 12 bases in the middle. The CDR3 region has the DNA TGTGCCAGTAGTATACCTAGCGAGGGGTACAATGAGCAGTTCTTC. Translated, it gives CASSIPSEGYNEQFF.